The 23 T cell receptor beta chains listed next were all sequenced from one sample in a study of long-term antiretroviral therapy in people with HIV. Sequencing used immunoSEQ v3.0 at survey level. Generated by immunoSEQ multiplex PCR, the TCRdb table keeps only in-frame clones and is missing some. The profile shows under 30,000 clones, 81% of them singletons. The sample was unsorted PBMCs, taken 4.4 years after starting antiretroviral therapy. The receptor set was obtained from a man aged 30 to 45 with HIV.

The chain links TRBV19 to TRBJ1-2; D is unresolved. Germline values: CDR1 LNHDA, CDR2 SQIVND (reference sequence). The CDR3 totals 13 residues. V shed 2 bases and J shed 0 bases, with 4 bases lying between them. CDR3 DNA: TGTGCCAGTAGTATACAGACTAACTATGGCTACACCTTC. This gives the protein CASSIQTNYGYTF.

V gene TRBV5-1 combines with J gene TRBJ2-2; 8 bases are shared with TRBD2. Germline V gene data show CDR1 as SGHRS and CDR2 as YFSETQ. The trim removed 0 bases at V and 7 bases at J, leaving 17 bases unmatched. CDR3 length: 19 amino acids. The CDR3 nucleotides read TGCGCCAGCAGCTTGGCCCTCGGGACTGGGACTAGAGAGGTCGGGGAGCTGTTTTTT. Translating gives CASSLALGTGTREVGELFF.

This chain connects TRBV7-2 to TRBJ2-7; 7 nucleotides line up with TRBD1. The CDR3 is 17 amino acids. The germline gives CDR1 SGHTA, CDR2 FQGNSA. Trimming took 5 bases from V and 4 from J; bases not matched to a gene: 17. This CDR3 is CASSETGYEFSGYEQYF. The CDR3 region has the DNA TGTGCCAGCAGCGAGACAGGGTACGAATTTTCGGGATACGAGCAGTACTTC.

The gene calls are TRBV2 and TRBJ2-1, with D possibly called TRBD1 or TRBD2 (7 bases each). Trimming left V 4 bases short and J 5 bases short, with 12 bases between. Germline CDR1 and CDR2: SNHLY and FYNNEI. CDR3 length equals 14 residues. CDR3 sequence reads: CASSAQGGDNEQFF. The CDR3 nucleotides are TGTGCCAGCAGTGCCCAGGGGGGGGACAATGAGCAGTTCTTC.

The rearrangement joins TRBV9 to TRBJ2-1; 8 bases line up with TRBD2. Germline V gene data show CDR1 as SGDLS and CDR2 as YYNGEE. The CDR3 is 16 amino acids. The J segment lost 7 bases and the V segment lost 0 bases, leaving 9 bases of the junction unmatched. CDR3: CASSVGVGRAGNEQFF. DNA for the CDR3: TGTGCCAGCAGCGTAGGTGTCGGGAGGGCAGGAAATGAGCAGTTCTTC.

The genes are TRBV7-2 and TRBJ2-7, with 14 nucleotides matching TRBD2. With V trimmed by 4 bases and J by 4 bases, 9 bases remained unmatched. The CDR3 runs 17 residues. Germline-derived CDR1 and CDR2 are SGHTA and FQGNSA. The CDR3 reads CASSSTGTSGSLYEQYF. The CDR3 bases are TGTGCCAGCAGCTCGACCGGGACTAGCGGGAGCTTGTACGAGCAGTACTTC.

V gene TRBV25-1 combines with J gene TRBJ2-7; 8 bases fit TRBD1. Germline V lookup: CDR1 MGHDK, CDR2 SYGVNS. J lost 3 bases, V lost 3 bases, and 7 bases had no gene match. The CDR3 runs to 15 residues. DNA of the CDR3: TGTGCCAGCAGTGACCTTACAACAGGGGGCTACGAGCAGTACTTC. As protein: CASSDLTTGGYEQYF.

The genes are TRBV7-8 and TRBJ1-1; TRBD1 agrees at 7 bases. Germline lookup yields CDR1 SGHVS and CDR2 FQNEAQ. V lost 4 bases and J lost 1; bases outside the gene matches: 6. This CDR3 comprises 15 residues. The CDR3 coding sequence is TGTGCCAGCAGCTCCAGGGGACAGCCGAACACTGAAGCTTTCTTT. Translation: CASSSRGQPNTEAFF.

This rearrangement joins TRBV9 to TRBJ2-7, with 8 nucleotides matching TRBD2. Germline CDR1 and CDR2: SGDLS and YYNGEE. The CDR3 covers 16 residues. The trim removed 2 bases at V and 0 bases at J, leaving 7 bases unmatched. The CDR3 here is CASSVNLAGSSYEQYF. CDR3 bases: TGTGCCAGCAGCGTTAATCTAGCGGGTAGCTCCTACGAGCAGTACTTC.

The chain combines TRBV5-4 with TRBJ2-7, with D perhaps matching TRBD1 (7 bases). Germline-derived CDR1 and CDR2 are SGHNT and YYREEE (reference sequence). This CDR3 has 15 residues. The germline V and J ends were trimmed by 0 bases and 1 base, with 11 bases remaining between them. The CDR3 protein is CASSLAPGGSYEQYF. CDR3 nucleotides: TGTGCCAGCAGCTTGGCCCCAGGGGGGTCCTACGAGCAGTACTTC.

V is TRBV6-5 and J is TRBJ1-1; tentatively, D is TRBD1 (6 bases). Per germline, CDR1 MNHEY and CDR2 SVGAGI. V was shortened by 5 bases and J by 7 bases, with 14 bases between the two germline ends. The CDR3 has 13 amino acids. The CDR3, as DNA: TGTGCCAGCAGTGTTGGATCAGGGGTTGAAGCTTTCTTT. It encodes CASSVGSGVEAFF.

CDR3 nucleotide sequence: TGTGCCACCAGCAGAACCTTGACAGGGGGGACCTACGAGCAGTACTTC. The encoded protein is CATSRTLTGGTYEQYF. The chain uses TRBV15 and TRBJ2-7; 9 bases line up with TRBD1. This CDR3 spans 16 amino acids. With 2 bases clipped from V and 2 bases from J, the junction kept 7 bases outside the gene matches. The V gene's germline CDR1 is LNHNV and CDR2 YYDKDF (reference sequence).

The chain recombines TRBV5-1 with TRBJ2-3, with D unresolved. Trimming left V 0 bases short and J 4 bases short, with 9 bases between. Germline V gene lookup returns CDR1 SGHRS and CDR2 YFSETQ. CDR3 length: 14 amino acids. The CDR3 region is CASSLGRAADTQYF. The CDR3 DNA sequence: TGCGCCAGCAGCTTGGGTAGAGCCGCAGATACGCAGTATTTT.

The gene calls are TRBV15 and TRBJ2-2; D may be TRBD2 (6 bases). Germline V gives CDR1 LNHNV, CDR2 YYDKDF (reference sequence). CDR3 length equals 16 residues. V was trimmed by 0 bases and J by 7 bases, leaving 15 bases between them. CDR3 DNA: TGTGCCACCAGCAGAGATGGAGGGACGTTCCTCGGGGAGCTGTTTTTT. Encoded protein: CATSRDGGTFLGELFF.

The V call is TRBV5-6, the J call TRBJ1-3, with TRBD1 as a possible D gene (6 bases). The CDR3 totals 14 residues. With 0 bases removed from V and 9 bases from J, the gap between germline ends came to 13 bases. Germline CDR1 is SGHDT and CDR2 is YYEEEE. The CDR3 DNA follows: TGTGCCAGCAGCTTGGCCGACAGGTTGGCCACCATATATTTT. This encodes CASSLADRLATIYF. Full variable domain (rest looked up from reference TRBV5-6 and TRBJ1-3): DAGVTQSPTHLIKTRGQQVTLRCSPKSGHDTVSWYQQALGQGPQFIFQYYEEEERQRGNFPDRFSGHQFPNYSSELNVNALLLGDSALYLCASSLADRLATIYFGEGSWLTVV.

The J gene is TRBJ1-2, the V gene TRBV19; D remains unclear. The length of the CDR3 is 15 residues. Germline V CDR1 and CDR2: LNHDA, SQIVND (reference sequence). V dropped 3 bases and J dropped 4 bases, with 15 bases sitting between them. The CDR3 sequence is CASSIHSGSSYGYTF. CDR3 bases: TGTGCCAGTAGTATCCATTCAGGCAGTTCCTATGGCTACACCTTC. The whole variable domain, remainder taken from reference TRBV19 and TRBJ1-2, is DGGITQSPKYLFRKEGQNVTLSCEQNLNHDAMYWYRQDPGQGLRLIYYSQIVNDFQKGDIAEGYSVSREKKESFPLTVTSAQKNPTAFYLCASSIHSGSSYGYTFGSGTRLTVV.

The chain carries TRBV27 and TRBJ2-1; 7 nucleotides match TRBD1. CDR1 MNHEY and CDR2 SMNVEV come from the germline V gene (reference sequence). V lost 4 bases and J lost 7; bases outside the gene matches: 4. This CDR3 has 13 amino acids. CDR3 loop: CASSYEGANEQFF. CDR3 DNA sequence: TGTGCCAGCAGTTATGAGGGGGCGAATGAGCAGTTCTTC.

V usage is TRBV11-3 and J usage is TRBJ2-2; D is ambiguous. The V end lost 6 bases, the J end lost 7 bases, and 9 bases lay between the germline ends. Germline V gene sequence: CDR1 SGHNT, CDR2 YENEEA. This CDR3 has 12 residues. The CDR3 DNA reads TGTGCCAGCAGTAAGACCATCGGGGAGCTGTTTTTT. Residues: CASSKTIGELFF. The full variable domain, completed using reference TRBV11-3 and TRBJ2-2, is EAGVVQSPRYKIIEKKQPVAFWCNPISGHNTLYWYLQNLGQGPELLIRYENEEAVDDSQLPKDRFSAERLKGVDSTLKIQPAELGDSAVYLCASSKTIGELFFGEGSRLTVL.

This chain joins TRBV9 and TRBJ2-2; D assignment may be TRBD1 or TRBD2 (5 bases each). V dropped 3 bases and J dropped 0 bases, with 15 bases sitting between them. CDR1 is SGDLS, CDR2 YYNGEE, per germline. CDR3 length: 17 residues. Written as DNA, the CDR3 is TGTGCCAGCAGCGGGCCCCGGGGCAGGGCGAACACCGGGGAGCTGTTTTTT. Amino acids: CASSGPRGRANTGELFF.

The chain uses TRBV9 and TRBJ2-3; D possibly matches TRBD1 or TRBD2 (6 bases each). The CDR3 covers 17 residues. In germline, CDR1 is SGDLS, CDR2 YYNGEE. V shed 4 bases and J shed 0 bases, with 18 bases lying between them. Here the CDR3 DNA reads TGTGCCAGCAGCCAAGGGGGAGGTTACTCTAGCACAGATACGCAGTATTTT. Translation gives CASSQGGGYSSTDTQYF.

The genes are TRBV25-1 and TRBJ1-1; D possibly corresponds to TRBD1 (5 bases). CDR3 length: 15 amino acids. The germline gives CDR1 MGHDK, CDR2 SYGVNS. V was cut by 3 bases and J by 3 bases, with 14 bases left in between. CDR3 nucleotides: TGTGCCAGCAGTGAGCCGGGGCTGTGGTACACTGAAGCTTTCTTT. It yields the protein CASSEPGLWYTEAFF.

This chain uses TRBV7-2 with TRBJ1-5, with D unclear. Germline CDR1 and CDR2: SGHTA and FQGNSA. Trimming left V 4 bases short and J 4 bases short, with 14 bases between. The CDR3 extends over 15 amino acids. The CDR3, as DNA: TGTGCCAGCAGCTCGCCTATGACGGGAAATCAGCCCCAGCATTTT. Its translation: CASSSPMTGNQPQHF.

This sequence joins TRBV9 and TRBJ2-1; 11 bases match TRBD2. The CDR3 covers 15 residues. Trimming cost V 3 bases and J 2 bases; bases outside gene matches: 1. Germline CDR1 reads SGDLS; CDR2 reads YYNGEE. This CDR3 is CASSATSGAYNEQFF. The CDR3 DNA reads as TGTGCCAGCAGCGCGACTAGCGGGGCCTACAATGAGCAGTTCTTC.